This T cell receptor beta chain was identified in a study of OX40 agonist ivuxolimab in advanced cancers. Study background: Patients were infused with ivuxolimab every 2 weeks at 0.01 to 10 mg/kg. It was permissible to have had prior anti-PD-1, anti-PD-L1 or anti-CTLA-4 therapy, and about 40% had some. Three patients, one with hepatocellular carcinoma and two with cutaneous melanoma, achieved partial responses. Overall study findings and caveats: Mean expanded clone counts were higher in CD8+ than CD4+ T cells.

Clones were sequenced by immunoSEQ multiplex PCR, and TCRdb holds only the in-frame ones, with some missing. The sample lists 85,000 to 90,000 clones, 80% to 95% occurring once. The germline gives CDR1 LGHNA, CDR2 YNFKEQ. The CDR3 has 14 amino acids. Trimming stripped 2 bases from V and 5 bases from J, with 13 bases between. As regards this clone: Its antigen is currently unknown.

The gene calls are TRBV4-2 and TRBJ2-7; D might be TRBD1 (6 bases). This TCR derives from an adult with an advanced solid tumor such as melanoma, head and neck, liver or kidney cancer. Sequences were derived from CD4+ or CD8+ T cells sorted from blood, sampled in a trial of the OX40 agonist ivuxolimab. CDR3 protein: CASSQSRDKDEQYF. The CDR3 DNA is TGTGCCAGCAGCCAATCCCGGGACAAAGACGAGCAGTACTTC.